What follows are 18 T cell receptor beta chains derived from one specimen sequenced in a study of blood T cells in healthy people across ages. For the second PCR, which ran for roughly 6 to 12 cycles, a sample-barcoded 5' primer and a J-beta primer mix were used. TCRdb reprocessed the 5' RACE reads with MiXCR, giving one entry per CDR3 protein. The sample carries about 1.6 million distinct CDR3 sequences, around 35% recorded once. Sequenced sample: blood. The source is a woman aged 30 to 39 in good health.

In regard to this clonotype: An end of the junction differs from the germline gene, which may be a read error. The rearrangement joins TRBV4-2 to TRBJ1-3; 10 nucleotides align to TRBD1. Germline loops: CDR1 LGHNA, CDR2 YNFKEQ. There are 22 residues in the CDR3. As DNA, the CDR3 is TGTGCCAGCAGCAATACCCGCATGGGGACAGGGGCTATAAGCTTATCTGGAAACACCACATATTTT. Amino acids: CASSNTRMGTGAISLSGNTTYF.

This clonotype was seen repeatedly, ten times or more. The gene calls are TRBV27 and TRBJ2-7; 14 bases align to TRBD2. V was pared by 6 bases and J by 5 bases, with 6 bases of the junction left unmatched. Germline V gene lookup returns CDR1 MNHEY and CDR2 SMNVEV (reference sequence). The CDR3 is 15 amino acids. Here the CDR3 DNA reads TGTGCCAGCAGCTCCCGACTAGCGGGGGGGCACGAGCAGTACTTC. Encoded protein: CASSSRLAGGHEQYF.

This clonotype was seen more than once but under ten times. The chain uses TRBV4-1 and TRBJ2-2; weak D call: TRBD2 (6 bases). The V and J ends lost 0 bases and 0 bases respectively, with 14 bases between them. Germline CDR1 and CDR2: MGHRA and YSYEKL. CDR3 length: 18 amino acids. The CDR3 DNA sequence: TGCGCCAGCAGCCAAGATCCGGCTAGCGCGGCGAACACCGGGGAGCTGTTTTTT. Translation gives CASSQDPASAANTGELFF.

This clonotype was picked up a small number of times. V and J are TRBV2 and TRBJ2-7, with 11 positions matching TRBD2. CDR3 size: 16 residues. Trimming removed 7 bases from V and 0 bases from J; junction bases left unmatched: 8. Germline CDR1 and CDR2: SNHLY and FYNNEI. The CDR3 DNA is TGTGCCAGCAACCACCCGACTAGCGGGGACTCCTACGAGCAGTACTTC. Translating it yields CASNHPTSGDSYEQYF.

The sample holds a few counts of this clonotype. The rearrangement uses TRBV12-3 or TRBV12-4 and TRBJ2-2; the D gene is possibly TRBD1 (6 bases). This CDR3 contains 14 residues. The V and J ends lost 3 bases and 7 bases respectively, with 12 bases between them. The CDR3 here is CASSFTTGNGELFF. CDR3 bases: TGTGCCAGCAGTTTTACCACAGGGAACGGGGAGCTGTTTTTT.

The chain couples TRBV18 to TRBJ1-1, with unresolved D. V was pared by 3 bases and J by 2 bases, with 16 bases between. CDR1 and CDR2 from the germline V gene are KGHSH and LQKENI. The CDR3 totals 16 residues. The CDR3 protein is CASSPQRVDGNTEAFF. In nucleotides, the CDR3 is TGTGCCAGCTCACCTCAGAGGGTTGACGGAAACACTGAAGCTTTCTTT.

This clonotype occurred a few times. CDR3 DNA: TGTGCCAGCAGCAAGACCGACAGGGTGGTGGACGAGCAGTACTTC. Protein: CASSKTDRVVDEQYF. This rearrangement joins TRBV7-9 to TRBJ2-7; 7 bases match TRBD1. Germline values: CDR1 SEHNR, CDR2 FQNEAQ (reference sequence). The CDR3 length is 15 residues. J lost 5 bases, V lost 5 bases, and 12 bases had no gene match.

The chain couples TRBV5-1 to TRBJ2-3, with D possibly being TRBD1 (5 bases). The germline CDR1 and CDR2 sequences are SGHRS and YFSETQ. The CDR3 has 19 amino acids. Trimming took off 7 bases at V and 2 bases at J, with 29 bases between the two ends. Here the CDR3 reads CASLQGTLSTPFNTDTQYF. The DNA of the CDR3 is TGCGCCAGCTTGCAGGGAACGCTTTCGACGCCATTTAACACAGATACGCAGTATTTT.

The chain joins TRBV20-1 to TRBJ2-3; 8 bases line up with TRBD2. From germline, CDR1 is DFQATT and CDR2 SNEGSKA (reference sequence). The CDR3 is made up of 16 amino acids. V trimming: 2 bases; J trimming: 5 bases; junction bases outside the gene matches: 12. The CDR3 nucleotides are TGCAGTGCTAGACTACACGGGGGGGCTACGGTAGATACGCAGTATTTT. This sequence encodes CSARLHGGATVDTQYF.

The sample holds a few counts of this clonotype. The chain links TRBV24-1 to TRBJ2-1; 11 bases fit TRBD2. Germline V CDR1 and CDR2: KGHDR, SFDVKD. The CDR3 has 18 residues. V lost 4 bases, J lost 4 bases, and 11 bases stayed unmatched. CDR3 amino acids: CATSDPGVASGRYNEQFF. The CDR3 bases are TGTGCCACCAGTGACCCCGGGGTAGCTAGCGGGAGGTACAATGAGCAGTTCTTC.

The J gene is TRBJ2-2, the V gene TRBV28, with unresolved D. Germline V gene lookup returns CDR1 MDHEN and CDR2 SYDVKM. The V end lost 5 bases, the J end lost 4 bases, and 17 bases lay between the germline ends. There are 16 residues in the CDR3. This chain's CDR3 is CASSPTLGASTGELFF. CDR3 in DNA: TGTGCCAGCAGTCCTACGTTGGGCGCTTCCACCGGGGAGCTGTTTTTT. Combining the CDR3 with reference TRBV28 and TRBJ2-2 gives the whole variable domain DVKVTQSSRYLVKRTGEKVFLECVQDMDHENMFWYRQDPGLGLRLIYFSYDVKMKEKGDIPEGYSVSREKKERFSLILESASTNQTSMYLCASSPTLGASTGELFFGEGSRLTVL.

There are a few counts of this clonotype. The chain links TRBV12-3 or TRBV12-4 to TRBJ2-1; a possible D gene is TRBD2 (6 bases). Trimming left V 7 bases short and J 5 bases short, with 12 bases between. The CDR3 loop spans 13 amino acids. CDR3 region: CASTTSPHNEQFF. CDR3 in DNA: TGTGCCAGCACTACTAGCCCCCACAATGAGCAGTTCTTC.

CDR3 coding DNA: TGCAGTGCCCTTGTCCGGGGTGGAGGACCGGTGGCTGCCTACAATGAGCAGTTCTTC. This encodes CSALVRGGGPVAAYNEQFF. This chain joins TRBV20-1 and TRBJ2-1; possible D gene TRBD2, 5 bases. The CDR3 runs to 19 residues. Trimming took off 6 bases at V and 2 bases at J, with 29 bases between the two ends. Germline CDR1 is DFQATT and CDR2 is SNEGSKA (reference sequence).

This rearrangement joins TRBV3-1 to TRBJ2-3; 11 nucleotides agree with TRBD2. Germline V CDR1 and CDR2: LGHDT, YNNKEL (reference sequence). J gave up 4 bases and V 4 bases, and 7 bases lay outside the gene matches. The CDR3 spans 16 residues. In DNA form, the CDR3 reads TGTGCCAGCAGCCCCCGACTAGCGGGGAGGGCAGATACGCAGTATTTT. This encodes CASSPRLAGRADTQYF.

The chain is built from TRBV3-1 and TRBJ1-1; D remains unclear. The CDR3 is 12 amino acids. Germline CDR1 and CDR2: LGHDT and YNNKEL (reference sequence). The V end was cut by 1 base, the J end by 12 bases, with 12 bases between. The DNA for the CDR3 is TGTGCCAGCAGCCAAGTAGAGGGTAGGACTTTCTTT. Encoded protein: CASSQVEGRTFF.

The chain uses TRBV4-2 and TRBJ2-1, with 8 bases lining up with TRBD2. This CDR3 contains 16 residues. J was trimmed by 2 bases and V by 4 bases; bases with no gene match: 7. CDR1 is LGHNA, CDR2 YNFKEQ, per germline. The CDR3: CASSRPLAETYNEQFF. The CDR3 nucleotides are TGTGCCAGCAGCCGGCCACTAGCGGAGACCTACAATGAGCAGTTCTTC.

This clonotype was observed many times. The chain has TRBV7-3 and TRBJ2-1, with D perhaps given as TRBD1 or TRBD2 (5 bases each). V was shortened by 1 base and J by 0 bases, with 10 bases between the two germline ends. CDR3 length: 16 residues. Germline V gene lookup returns CDR1 SGHTA and CDR2 FQGTGA. The CDR3 loop is CASSLISGSSYNEQFF. CDR3 DNA: TGTGCCAGCAGCTTAATATCAGGGAGCTCCTACAATGAGCAGTTCTTC.

This clonotype was observed a few times. The V call is TRBV27, the J call TRBJ2-7; D remains unclear. Germline lookup yields CDR1 MNHEY and CDR2 SMNVEV (reference sequence). There are 14 residues in the CDR3. V lost 3 bases and J lost 0, with 9 bases in between. This CDR3 is CASSFGQPSYEQYF. CDR3 bases: TGTGCCAGCAGTTTCGGGCAGCCCTCCTACGAGCAGTACTTC.